The 9 T cell receptor beta chains listed next were all sequenced from one sample in a study of cytotoxic CD8 clonotypes in ibrutinib-treated CLL. Measured with immunoSEQ multiplex PCR; TCRdb has only the in-frame clones, and not every one. The table includes approximately 350,000 clones, about 64% detected once. The sample was PBMCs, taken after 36 months of ibrutinib treatment. All receptors derive from a human donor with chronic lymphocytic leukemia.

The J gene is TRBJ2-3, the V gene TRBV9; 11 nucleotides line up with TRBD2. Per germline, CDR1 SGDLS and CDR2 YYNGEE. J lost 5 bases, V lost 4 bases, and 6 bases had no gene match. CDR3 length equals 15 residues. The CDR3 loop reads CASSSTLAGGDTQYF. CDR3 bases: TGTGCCAGCAGCTCTACGCTAGCGGGGGGAGATACGCAGTATTTT.

The rearrangement joins TRBV6-5 to TRBJ1-1, with TRBD1 identical over 8 bases. Trimming cost V 5 bases and J 3 bases; bases outside gene matches: 5. Germline CDR1 reads MNHEY; CDR2 reads SVGAGI. The CDR3 loop spans 14 amino acids. The CDR3 loop is CASSDRGRDTEAFF. The CDR3 nucleotides are TGTGCCAGCAGTGACAGGGGTCGAGACACTGAAGCTTTCTTT.

V gene TRBV19 combines with J gene TRBJ2-5; the match to TRBD2 covers 8 bases. Unmatched junction bases numbered 2, after V lost 6 bases and J lost 2 bases. The CDR3 has 13 amino acids. CDR1 is LNHDA and CDR2 is SQIVND in the germline V gene (reference sequence). Here the CDR3 DNA reads TGTGCCAGTAGGGGACTAGATCAAGAGACCCAGTACTTC. It yields the protein CASRGLDQETQYF.

The sample holds a few counts of this clone. V gene TRBV6-5 combines with J gene TRBJ2-7; D is unresolved. This CDR3 region has 13 residues. Trimming left V 2 bases short and J 6 bases short, with 11 bases between. Germline V gives CDR1 MNHEY, CDR2 SVGAGI. CDR3: CASSYRDYGEQYF. CDR3 sequence (DNA): TGTGCCAGCAGTTACAGGGATTATGGCGAGCAGTACTTC.

This clone has only a few counts. The chain is built from TRBV2 and TRBJ2-7; TRBD2 agrees at 13 bases. The CDR3 has 16 residues. CDR1 is SNHLY and CDR2 is FYNNEI in the germline V gene. The trim removed 7 bases at V and 1 base at J, leaving 7 bases unmatched. DNA of the CDR3: TGTGCCAGCACGTCCCGGGGACTAGCGGGATCCTACGAGCAGTACTTC. Translated: CASTSRGLAGSYEQYF.

The chain joins TRBV2 to TRBJ1-2; D is ambiguous. The germline V and J ends were trimmed by 7 bases and 9 bases, with 15 bases remaining between them. Per germline, CDR1 SNHLY and CDR2 FYNNEI. The CDR3 runs to 12 residues. The CDR3 region is CASIVAVGRYTF. The DNA of the CDR3 is TGTGCCAGCATAGTCGCTGTCGGACGCTACACCTTC.

The rearrangement links TRBV6-4 to TRBJ2-1; 9 positions agree with TRBD2. Germline V gene sequence: CDR1 MRHNA, CDR2 SNTAGT. Unmatched junction bases numbered 9, after V lost 5 bases and J lost 7 bases. This CDR3 spans 15 amino acids. The CDR3 loop reads CASSYLAGGLNEQFF. For the CDR3, the DNA is TGTGCCAGCAGTTATTTGGCGGGGGGGCTTAATGAGCAGTTCTTC.

The rearrangement joins TRBV5-4 to TRBJ1-1; 12 bases map to TRBD1. The V segment lost 4 bases and the J segment 3 bases; nucleotides outside the gene matches: 10. There are 17 residues in the CDR3. The germline V gene encodes CDR1 SGHNT and CDR2 YYREEE (reference sequence). CDR3 DNA: TGTGCCAGCAGCGGACGGGACAGGGGGCGATTGTACACTGAAGCTTTCTTT. Translated: CASSGRDRGRLYTEAFF.

The chain employs TRBV6-5 and TRBJ1-5; D unresolved. Germline assignment: CDR1 MNHEY and CDR2 SVGAGI. The germline V and J ends were trimmed by 2 bases and 5 bases, with 10 bases remaining between them. The CDR3 loop spans 14 amino acids. The DNA of the CDR3 is TGTGCCAGCAGTTACCTCGGGAACGATCAGCCCCAGCATTTT. This translates into CASSYLGNDQPQHF.